These 32 T cell receptor beta chains share one sample of origin, sequenced in a study of T cell changes during pregnancy in multiple sclerosis. Sequencing was performed with immunoSEQ multiplex PCR; in TCRdb, only in-frame clones are kept and a portion is missing. The sample includes roughly 40,000 clones, over 75% of them seen just once. This sample comprised CD4+ T cells from peripheral blood mononuclear cells, obtained in the third trimester of pregnancy. The receptors come from a female donor with multiple sclerosis, enrolled in a pregnancy study.

The V call is TRBV19, the J call TRBJ2-7; 9 nucleotides line up with TRBD1. CDR3 length: 14 amino acids. Germline values: CDR1 LNHDA, CDR2 SQIVND (reference sequence). V was clipped by 3 bases and J by 5 bases; unmatched bases: 5. The CDR3 region has the DNA TGTGCCAGTAGTATGCCGGGACAGGGCAACGAGCAGTACTTC. Translated, it gives CASSMPGQGNEQYF.

This chain uses TRBV4-1 with TRBJ1-1; a weak D match, TRBD1 (5 bases). The CDR3 contains 15 residues. Deletions cut 0 bases from V and 1 base from J, with 9 bases between. Germline V gives CDR1 MGHRA, CDR2 YSYEKL. As DNA, the CDR3 is TGCGCCAGCAGCCAAGACAGGGTTCAGAACACTGAAGCTTTCTTT. Its translation: CASSQDRVQNTEAFF.

This chain's CDR3 is CATILDPGAGEQFF. The CDR3 bases are TGTGCCACCATCCTAGACCCCGGGGCGGGAGAGCAGTTCTTC. The chain joins TRBV15 to TRBJ2-1, with TRBD2 as a possible D gene (6 bases). Trimming took 7 bases from V and 10 from J, leaving 20 bases between them. Per the germline V gene, CDR1 is LNHNV and CDR2 is YYDKDF (reference sequence). CDR3 length: 14 residues.

The chain recombines TRBV11-2 with TRBJ1-2; perhaps TRBD1 as D (6 bases). There are 15 residues in the CDR3. Germline loops: CDR1 SGHAT, CDR2 FQNNGV. V gave up 1 base and J gave up 4 bases, with 13 bases separating them. The CDR3: CASSLAPTGSYGYTF. Here the CDR3 DNA reads TGTGCCAGCAGCTTAGCACCGACAGGATCCTATGGCTACACCTTC.

The chain couples TRBV14 to TRBJ1-1; tentative D call: TRBD1 (5 bases). CDR1 and CDR2 from the germline V gene are SGHDN and FVKESK. Trimming left V 0 bases short and J 4 bases short, with 12 bases between. The CDR3 has 15 amino acids. The DNA for the CDR3 is TGTGCCAGCAGCCAAGATAGACAGACGAGCACTGAAGCTTTCTTT. The encoded protein is CASSQDRQTSTEAFF. Full variable domain (rest looked up from reference TRBV14 and TRBJ1-1): EAGVTQFPSHSVIEKGQTVTLRCDPISGHDNLYWYRRVMGKEIKFLLHFVKESKQDESGMPNNRFLAERTGGTYSTLKVQPAELEDSGVYFCASSQDRQTSTEAFFGQGTRLTVV.

The chain carries TRBV5-4 and TRBJ2-3, with TRBD2 as a possible D gene (5 bases). Trimming stripped 1 base from V and 0 bases from J, with 12 bases between. The CDR3 sequence is 16 residues long. Germline V gives CDR1 SGHNT, CDR2 YYREEE (reference sequence). DNA of the CDR3: TGTGCCAGCAGCTTGCCGGGATCCCTTAGCACAGATACGCAGTATTTT. This codes for CASSLPGSLSTDTQYF. Based on the CDR3 plus reference TRBV5-4 and TRBJ2-3, the full variable domain is ETGVTQSPTHLIKTRGQQVTLRCSSQSGHNTVSWYQQALGQGPQFIFQYYREEENGRGNFPPRFSGLQFPNYSSELNVNALELDDSALYLCASSLPGSLSTDTQYFGPGTRLTVL.

V is TRBV4-2 and J is TRBJ2-1; the match to TRBD2 covers 9 bases. V was clipped by 4 bases and J by 7 bases; unmatched bases: 14. CDR1 is LGHNA and CDR2 is YNFKEQ in the germline V gene. The CDR3 has 17 amino acids. CDR3 residues: CASSPRSRTSDGNEQFF. The CDR3 DNA sequence: TGTGCCAGCAGCCCCCGTTCCCGGACTAGCGATGGGAATGAGCAGTTCTTC.

V gene TRBV27 combines with J gene TRBJ1-4, with 7 bases matching TRBD1. Looked up from germline, CDR1 is MNHEY and CDR2 is SMNVEV (reference sequence). The V gene end was trimmed by 6 bases and the J gene end by 6 bases; junction bases not matched to a gene: 13. The length of the CDR3 is 16 residues. The CDR3 here is CASRPTPGQRDEKLFF. CDR3 in DNA: TGTGCCAGCAGACCCACGCCGGGACAGCGAGATGAAAAACTGTTTTTT.

CDR3 region: CASNRGTSGRSDEQYF. Here the CDR3 DNA reads TGTGCCAGCAACCGAGGGACTAGCGGGAGGTCAGACGAGCAGTACTTC. V and J are TRBV27 and TRBJ2-7, with TRBD2 matching 15 bases. CDR1 is MNHEY, CDR2 SMNVEV, per germline (reference sequence). The CDR3 sequence is 16 residues long. J was trimmed by 5 bases and V by 7 bases; bases with no gene match: 9.

As DNA, the CDR3 is TGTGCCAGCAGCCAATCGGAGGTCCCCTACAATGAGCAGTTCTTC. It specifies CASSQSEVPYNEQFF. This chain connects TRBV16 to TRBJ2-1, with a weak D call TRBD2 (5 bases). Germline loops: CDR1 KGHSY, CDR2 FQNENV. The germline V and J ends were trimmed by 0 bases and 2 bases, with 8 bases remaining between them. The length of the CDR3 is 15 residues.

The rearrangement links TRBV27 to TRBJ1-1; D ambiguous. Germline V gives CDR1 MNHEY, CDR2 SMNVEV (reference sequence). The CDR3 spans 13 residues. The V gene lost 2 bases and the J gene lost 3 bases, with 7 bases spanning the gap. DNA for the CDR3: TGTGCCAGCAGTTTAAGGGAGGACACTGAAGCTTTCTTT. It encodes CASSLREDTEAFF.

The V and J genes are TRBV7-2 and TRBJ2-1; 14 nucleotides line up with TRBD2. The germline gives CDR1 SGHTA, CDR2 FQGNSA. Trimming at V came to 4 bases and at J to 0 bases, leaving 2 bases not matched to a gene. The CDR3 is 17 amino acids. DNA for the CDR3: TGTGCCAGCAGCTCCGGGACTAGCGGGAGCTCCTACAATGAGCAGTTCTTC. It codes for CASSSGTSGSSYNEQFF.

The CDR3 protein is CASSSDSASGNTGELFF. CDR3 nucleotides: TGCGCCAGCAGCTCGGACTCTGCTAGCGGAAACACCGGGGAGCTGTTTTTT. V usage is TRBV5-1 and J usage is TRBJ2-2, with 7 bases identical to TRBD2. CDR1 and CDR2 (germline): SGHRS, YFSETQ. The CDR3 length is 17 residues. V dropped 3 bases and J dropped 2; count of bases not matched to a gene: 10.

CDR3 in amino acids: CASSWRDNEQFF. CDR3 bases: TGTGCCAGCAGTTGGCGGGACAATGAGCAGTTCTTC. This rearrangement joins TRBV6-1 to TRBJ2-1; maybe TRBD2 (5 bases). The CDR3 consists of 12 residues. The germline V and J ends were trimmed by 5 bases and 5 bases, with 7 bases remaining between them. CDR1 and CDR2 (germline): MNHNS, SASEGT.

The V gene is TRBV28, the J gene TRBJ1-1, with 10 bases identical to TRBD1. Germline values: CDR1 MDHEN, CDR2 SYDVKM. Losses at the gene ends were 7 bases for V and 3 bases for J; bases not matched to a gene: 11. The CDR3 extends over 16 amino acids. The CDR3 DNA reads as TGTGCCAGCATAAGTCCACCCGGGACAGGGGACACTGAAGCTTTCTTT. This sequence encodes CASISPPGTGDTEAFF.

This chain links TRBV5-1 with TRBJ2-1; perhaps TRBD1 as D (6 bases). The length of the CDR3 is 15 residues. V was shortened by 0 bases and J by 4 bases, with 11 bases between the two germline ends. Per germline, CDR1 SGHRS and CDR2 YFSETQ. This chain's CDR3 is CASSLATGQYNEQFF. CDR3 nucleotide sequence: TGCGCCAGCAGCTTGGCCACCGGACAGTACAATGAGCAGTTCTTC. The full variable domain, in which reference TRBV5-1 and TRBJ2-1 provide the parts outside the CDR3, is KAGVTQTPRYLIKTRGQQVTLSCSPISGHRSVSWYQQTPGQGLQFLFEYFSETQRNKGNFPGRFSGRQFSNSRSEMNVSTLELGDSALYLCASSLATGQYNEQFFGPGTRLTVL.

The chain uses TRBV4-2 and TRBJ1-2; 7 bases align to TRBD1. V shed 6 bases and J 8 bases; nucleotides not matched to a gene: 9. Germline V gene data show CDR1 as LGHNA and CDR2 as YNFKEQ. The CDR3 covers 13 residues. The CDR3 loop reads CASSRDREGGYTF. CDR3 coding DNA: TGTGCCAGCAGTCGAGACAGGGAAGGAGGCTACACCTTC.

Here the CDR3 DNA reads TGTGCCAGTAGTAGCACTGCTCCAGGGCCCTCCGGGAACACTGAAGCTTTCTTT. Translation gives CASSSTAPGPSGNTEAFF. This chain connects TRBV19 to TRBJ1-1; a possible D gene is TRBD1 (5 bases). V gave up 4 bases and J gave up 1 base, with 22 bases separating them. Germline-derived CDR1 and CDR2 are LNHDA and SQIVND (reference sequence). This CDR3 is built from 18 residues.

The chain couples TRBV5-6 to TRBJ1-5; D perhaps matches TRBD1 (5 bases). The CDR3 totals 14 residues. Trimming took 4 bases from V and 1 from J, leaving 9 bases between them. The germline gives CDR1 SGHDT, CDR2 YYEEEE. CDR3 in amino acids: CASSTDRSNQPQHF. DNA of the CDR3: TGTGCCAGCAGCACAGACAGAAGCAATCAGCCCCAGCATTTT.

V usage is TRBV6-5 and J usage is TRBJ2-3; 9 bases are a match to TRBD2. The CDR3 length is 15 residues. Germline V gene data show CDR1 as MNHEY and CDR2 as SVGAGI. Trimming took 6 bases from V and 2 from J; bases not matched to a gene: 6. The CDR3: CASRRTSALTDTQYF. CDR3 sequence (DNA): TGTGCCAGCAGGCGGACTAGCGCTCTCACAGATACGCAGTATTTT.

V gene TRBV6-1 combines with J gene TRBJ2-1; 13 bases agree with TRBD2. The V and J ends lost 4 bases and 6 bases, in that order; junction bases with no gene match: 6. Germline CDR1 and CDR2: MNHNS and SASEGT. The CDR3 is 16 residues long. DNA for the CDR3: TGTGCCAGCAGTGTTGGACTAGCGGGAGTTTCCAATGAGCAGTTCTTC. Its translation is CASSVGLAGVSNEQFF.

This clone occurred a few times. This chain uses TRBV28 with TRBJ2-1, with D maybe TRBD1 (5 bases). Trimming shortened V by 2 bases and J by 8 bases, and 13 bases separated the two germline ends. The V gene's germline CDR1 is MDHEN and CDR2 SYDVKM. There are 14 residues in the CDR3. This CDR3 is CASSLTPGWDEQFF. For the CDR3, the DNA is TGTGCCAGCAGTTTAACCCCAGGGTGGGATGAGCAGTTCTTC.

The chain carries TRBV15 and TRBJ1-4; D possibly corresponds to TRBD1 (5 bases). The CDR3 is 13 residues long. Per the germline V gene, CDR1 is LNHNV and CDR2 is YYDKDF (reference sequence). Trimming left V 5 bases short and J 8 bases short, with 12 bases between. CDR3 nucleotide sequence: TGTGCCACCAGCGGGGGGTTAGTGGAAAAACTGTTTTTT. It specifies CATSGGLVEKLFF.

The V call is TRBV11-2, the J call TRBJ1-4; the match to TRBD1 covers 7 bases. The junction had 6 bases not matched to a gene; V was cut back by 5 bases and J by 0 bases. CDR1 is SGHAT, CDR2 FQNNGV, per germline. This CDR3 spans 16 amino acids. The CDR3 region has the DNA TGTGCCAGCAGCCCGCACAGGGGTGCAACTAATGAAAAACTGTTTTTT. Protein product: CASSPHRGATNEKLFF.

The chain uses TRBV12-2 and TRBJ1-5. TRBV12-2 is a known pseudogene. The CDR3 has 17 amino acids. The CDR3 DNA reads TGTGCAAGTCGCTTAGGACTCTGGGGGACTCCCGATCAGCCCCAGCATTTT. As protein: CASRLGLWGTPDQPQHF.

The J gene is TRBJ1-1, the V gene TRBV30; perhaps TRBD1 as D (5 bases). Trimming left V 3 bases short and J 0 bases short, with 11 bases between. The CDR3 extends over 14 amino acids. The germline V gene has CDR1 GTSNPN and CDR2 SVGIG (reference sequence). CDR3: CAWSPGRLNTEAFF. In DNA, the CDR3 is TGTGCCTGGAGCCCAGGGCGTCTGAACACTGAAGCTTTCTTT.

The chain couples TRBV18 to TRBJ2-7; tentatively, D is TRBD1 (6 bases). Germline CDR1 is KGHSH and CDR2 is LQKENI. The CDR3 has 15 residues. V was shortened by 4 bases and J by 3 bases, with 16 bases between the two germline ends. The CDR3 region is CASSQFKEDSYEQYF. The CDR3 DNA sequence: TGTGCCAGCTCACAATTTAAAGAGGACAGCTACGAGCAGTACTTC.

The chain couples TRBV19 to TRBJ2-5; a weak D match, TRBD1 (5 bases). This CDR3 spans 12 amino acids. V was pared by 6 bases and J by 5 bases, with 10 bases between. Per the germline V gene, CDR1 is LNHDA and CDR2 is SQIVND (reference sequence). The CDR3 region has the DNA TGTGCCAGTAGAAGGGGTTCGGAGACCCAGTACTTC. Translation: CASRRGSETQYF.

CDR3 coding DNA: TGTGCCAGCAGTTTTAAGGGGGCGGCTTTCTTT. Its protein is CASSFKGAAFF. The rearrangement links TRBV28 to TRBJ1-1, with TRBD1 identical over 7 bases. In germline, CDR1 is MDHEN, CDR2 SYDVKM. J lost 11 bases, V lost 3 bases, and 3 bases had no gene match. This CDR3 has 11 residues.

Comment on this clone: Different DNA sequences within this sample yield the same CDR3. The chain carries TRBV30 and TRBJ1-2; 10 positions match TRBD1. J gave up 5 bases and V 0 bases, and 0 bases lay outside the gene matches. Germline values: CDR1 GTSNPN, CDR2 SVGIG (reference sequence). The CDR3 is 13 amino acids. The DNA of the CDR3 is TGTGCCTGGAGTGTGGGACAGGGGTATGGCTACACCTTC. Protein product: CAWSVGQGYGYTF.

The chain links TRBV5-1 to TRBJ2-1, with TRBD2 matching over 12 bases. V was pared by 0 bases and J by 10 bases, with 5 bases of the junction left unmatched. CDR1 SGHRS and CDR2 YFSETQ come from the germline V gene. The CDR3 is 15 residues long. CDR3 in DNA: TGCGCCAGCAGCTTGGGGCTAGCGGGAGGGCAGGAGCAGTTCTTC. It encodes CASSLGLAGGQEQFF.

The V call is TRBV4-1, the J call TRBJ2-1; a possible D gene is TRBD1 (6 bases). The CDR3 has 16 amino acids. Germline CDR1 MGHRA, CDR2 YSYEKL. V was pared by 6 bases and J by 5 bases, with 20 bases between. CDR3 bases: TGCGCCAGCAGACCCGCGACAGGTTCGTCGAACAATGAGCAGTTCTTC. Amino acids: CASRPATGSSNNEQFF.